These 23 T cell receptor beta chains came from one sample sequenced in a study of cytomegalovirus exposure and HLA in healthy donors. In the PCR, 60 Vbeta and 13 Jbeta primers were used. Data came from immunoSEQ multiplex PCR; TCRdb stores just in-frame clones and leaves some out. In the table there are about 160,000 clones, about 80% of which are singletons. The sequencing input was PBMCs. These TCRs come from a man aged 18 to 35 in good health and CMV-seropositive.

The sample holds one count of this clone. This rearrangement joins TRBV30 to TRBJ1-4, with a tentative D call TRBD1 (6 bases). Trimming pared 2 bases from V and 3 bases from J, leaving 13 bases between. The CDR3 runs to 15 residues. Germline CDR1 reads GTSNPN; CDR2 reads SVGIG (reference sequence). In DNA form, the CDR3 reads TGTGCCTGGAGTTTTAGGGGACACTCTAATGAAAAACTGTTTTTT. Protein: CAWSFRGHSNEKLFF.

The V call is TRBV2, the J call TRBJ2-1, with 13 bases lining up with TRBD2. CDR1 and CDR2 (germline): SNHLY, FYNNEI. The trim removed 5 bases at V and 10 bases at J, leaving 5 bases unmatched. The CDR3 is 14 residues long. The CDR3 sequence is CASSLGTSGAEQFF. As DNA, the CDR3 is TGTGCCAGCAGTCTCGGGACTAGCGGGGCCGAGCAGTTCTTC.

The CDR3 loop is CASRGRTSGSYEQYF. The CDR3 nucleotides read TGTGCCAGTAGGGGAAGGACTAGCGGCTCGTACGAGCAGTACTTC. The chain carries TRBV19 and TRBJ2-7; 10 bases are shared with TRBD2. The J segment lost 4 bases and the V segment lost 6 bases, leaving 9 bases of the junction unmatched. The germline CDR1 and CDR2 sequences are LNHDA and SQIVND (reference sequence). This CDR3 comprises 15 residues.

The chain combines TRBV6-6 with TRBJ2-1; D may be TRBD1 (5 bases). The ends were cut back, 6 bases at V and 3 bases at J, with 6 bases in the middle. The CDR3 contains 12 residues. Germline CDR1 MNHNY, CDR2 SVGAGI (reference sequence). CDR3 protein: CASSDSYNEQFF. The CDR3 region has the DNA TGTGCCAGCAGCGACAGCTACAATGAGCAGTTCTTC.

The J gene is TRBJ2-1, the V gene TRBV7-3; D gene unclear. Trimming pared 0 bases from V and 1 base from J, leaving 10 bases between. Germline V gene data show CDR1 as SGHTA and CDR2 as FQGTGA. The CDR3 contains 16 residues. CDR3 protein: CASSLTVSGSYNEQFF. The CDR3 region has the DNA TGTGCCAGCAGCTTAACGGTGTCCGGGTCCTACAATGAGCAGTTCTTC.

The chain joins TRBV18 to TRBJ1-5, with D possibly TRBD1 on 6 matching bases. Germline assignment: CDR1 KGHSH and CDR2 LQKENI. V was trimmed by 4 bases and J by 1 base, leaving 20 bases between them. CDR3 length: 18 amino acids. This CDR3 is CASSLARTDFRSNQPQHF. The DNA of the CDR3 is TGTGCCAGCTCACTAGCACGGACAGATTTTCGGAGCAATCAGCCCCAGCATTTT.

The chain carries TRBV7-9 and TRBJ2-6, with D tentatively TRBD1 (5 bases). The germline V gene encodes CDR1 SEHNR and CDR2 FQNEAQ (reference sequence). The CDR3 covers 17 residues. Between the trimmed V and J ends, which lost 7 bases and 2 bases, there was a span of 18 bases. CDR3 nucleotide sequence: TGTGCCAGCACCACGATAACAGGAACCGCTGGGGCCAACGTCCTGACTTTC. Translating it yields CASTTITGTAGANVLTF.

The gene calls are TRBV4-3 and TRBJ1-1; D is unclear. Trimming left V 4 bases short and J 0 bases short, with 9 bases between. The CDR3 runs to 14 residues. Germline CDR1 LGHNA, CDR2 YSLEER. The CDR3 DNA reads as TGCGCCAGCAGCCCAAAGGCGGTGAACACTGAAGCTTTCTTT. This gives the protein CASSPKAVNTEAFF.

The V call is TRBV2, the J call TRBJ2-3, with a tentative D call TRBD2 (6 bases). V lost 4 bases to trimming and J lost 0 bases, with 11 bases between them. The germline gives CDR1 SNHLY, CDR2 FYNNEI. The CDR3 totals 15 residues. The CDR3 here is CASSVSGASTDTQYF. CDR3 nucleotide sequence: TGTGCCAGCAGTGTTAGCGGAGCTAGCACAGATACGCAGTATTTT.

J is TRBJ2-3 and V is TRBV6-1, with 9 bases that match TRBD2. The V and J ends lost 3 bases and 1 base, in that order; junction bases with no gene match: 5. This CDR3 comprises 16 residues. The germline CDR1 and CDR2 sequences are MNHNS and SASEGT. The CDR3 region has the DNA TGTGCCAGCAGTGAGGCGGGGGGGCGCGGCACAGATACGCAGTATTTT. Amino acid sequence: CASSEAGGRGTDTQYF.

The chain recombines TRBV7-2 with TRBJ1-5; D is ambiguous. The V gene lost 5 bases and the J gene lost 6 bases, with 11 bases spanning the gap. Germline V gene lookup returns CDR1 SGHTA and CDR2 FQGNSA. This CDR3 is 13 amino acids long. The CDR3 reads CASSPGVSQPQHF. Here the CDR3 DNA reads TGTGCCAGCAGCCCCGGTGTGAGTCAGCCCCAGCATTTT.

The J gene is TRBJ2-7, the V gene TRBV16, with D perhaps matching TRBD2 (6 bases). The V and J ends lost 2 bases and 2 bases respectively, with 16 bases between them. CDR3 length: 16 amino acids. CDR1 is KGHSY and CDR2 is FQNENV in the germline V gene. The CDR3, as DNA: TGTGCCAGCAGCCAAAGGAGGGGCAGGGTCACCTACGAGCAGTACTTC. The encoded protein is CASSQRRGRVTYEQYF.

V gene TRBV5-4 combines with J gene TRBJ2-3; D unclear. The germline gives CDR1 SGHNT, CDR2 YYREEE (reference sequence). The CDR3 runs 14 residues. Trimming took 1 base from V and 4 from J, leaving 10 bases between them. CDR3 sequence (DNA): TGTGCCAGCAGCTTGAATACGGCGGCAGATACGCAGTATTTT. Its translation: CASSLNTAADTQYF.

The chain is built from TRBV7-9 and TRBJ2-7; TRBD1 matches 7 bases. CDR3 length: 16 amino acids. CDR1 and CDR2 from the germline V gene are SEHNR and FQNEAQ (reference sequence). V shed 2 bases and J 0 bases; nucleotides not matched to a gene: 7. The CDR3 DNA reads TGTGCCAGCAGCTTAAATCTCCGGACAGGCTCCTACGAGCAGTACTTC. Encoded protein: CASSLNLRTGSYEQYF.

The chain recombines TRBV25-1 with TRBJ2-4, with TRBD1 identical over 10 bases. The length of the CDR3 is 15 residues. Trimming cost V 4 bases and J 3 bases; bases outside gene matches: 3. The germline CDR1 and CDR2 sequences are MGHDK and SYGVNS. CDR3 in DNA: TGTGCCAGCAGTGCAGGACAGGGGGACAAAAACATTCAGTACTTC. This translates into CASSAGQGDKNIQYF.

This chain connects TRBV13 to TRBJ2-1, with unresolved D. V was trimmed by 0 bases and J by 9 bases, leaving 15 bases between them. The CDR3 has 15 residues. CDR1 is PRHDT, CDR2 FYEKMQ, per germline (reference sequence). CDR3 sequence (DNA): TGTGCCAGCAGCTTAGGCCCGCTAGTCCCGGGTGAGCAGTTCTTC. Amino acids: CASSLGPLVPGEQFF.

In the case of this clone: An end of the junction does not agree with germline; a read error may underlie this. The chain has TRBV7-9 and TRBJ2-5; 11 nucleotides line up with TRBD1. With the DNA end fitting TRBJ2-7 better, the J assignment may be wrong. This CDR3 contains 16 residues. CDR1 and CDR2 (germline): SEHNR, FQNEAQ (reference sequence). This chain's CDR3 is CAGSFQSGQGAYEQYF. CDR3 bases: TGTGCCGGCAGCTTCCAATCGGGACAGGGGGCCTACGAGCAGTACTTC.

The V call is TRBV7-2, the J call TRBJ2-7; D is uncertain. The CDR3 spans 14 residues. Germline CDR1 and CDR2: SGHTA and FQGNSA. The ends were cut back, 4 bases at V and 1 base at J, with 11 bases in the middle. Here the CDR3 DNA reads TGTGCCAGCAGCTCCCTGGGCAGTTCCTACGAGCAGTACTTC. Encoded protein: CASSSLGSSYEQYF.

A single count supports this clone. This chain uses TRBV11-2 with TRBJ2-7; TRBD1 matches 8 bases. Per the germline V gene, CDR1 is SGHAT and CDR2 is FQNNGV. The CDR3 spans 13 residues. V trimming: 3 bases; J trimming: 5 bases; junction bases outside the gene matches: 3. The CDR3 protein is CASSFDRGHEQYF. DNA of the CDR3: TGTGCCAGCAGCTTCGACAGGGGACACGAGCAGTACTTC.

The chain recombines TRBV7-9 with TRBJ2-3; TRBD1 matches at 12 bases. The germline CDR1 and CDR2 sequences are SEHNR and FQNEAQ (reference sequence). V dropped 5 bases and J dropped 2; count of bases not matched to a gene: 2. The CDR3 sequence is 15 residues long. CDR3 sequence: CASSQGQGATDTQYF. The CDR3 region has the DNA TGTGCCAGCAGCCAGGGACAGGGGGCCACAGATACGCAGTATTTT.

The rearrangement links TRBV4-1 to TRBJ2-7; 12 bases agree with TRBD2. The CDR3 totals 18 residues. Germline trimming cut 1 base from V and 7 bases from J; bases unmatched to any gene: 14. Germline CDR1 MGHRA, CDR2 YSYEKL. DNA of the CDR3: TGCGCCAGCAGCCAAGCGGCTAGCGGGGGGGCCCGTTCACGGGAGCAGTACTTC. Translation gives CASSQAASGGARSREQYF.

The chain is built from TRBV9 and TRBJ2-1; TRBD2 matches 11 bases. CDR1 is SGDLS, CDR2 YYNGEE, per germline. V lost 3 bases, J lost 12 bases, and 17 bases stayed unmatched. The CDR3 has 17 residues. The CDR3 loop reads CASSDPGTSGQTGGQFF. The CDR3 nucleotides read TGTGCCAGCAGCGATCCCGGGACTAGCGGCCAAACGGGTGGGCAGTTCTTC.

This clone was detected only a few times. The gene calls are TRBV30 and TRBJ1-3; 9 nucleotides align to TRBD1. The ends lost 3 bases at V and 4 bases at J; junction bases unmatched: 7. Germline-derived CDR1 and CDR2 are GTSNPN and SVGIG (reference sequence). The CDR3 runs 15 residues. In nucleotides, the CDR3 is TGTGCCTGGAGGGGACAGGGATTCACAGGAAACACCATATATTTT. Protein: CAWRGQGFTGNTIYF.